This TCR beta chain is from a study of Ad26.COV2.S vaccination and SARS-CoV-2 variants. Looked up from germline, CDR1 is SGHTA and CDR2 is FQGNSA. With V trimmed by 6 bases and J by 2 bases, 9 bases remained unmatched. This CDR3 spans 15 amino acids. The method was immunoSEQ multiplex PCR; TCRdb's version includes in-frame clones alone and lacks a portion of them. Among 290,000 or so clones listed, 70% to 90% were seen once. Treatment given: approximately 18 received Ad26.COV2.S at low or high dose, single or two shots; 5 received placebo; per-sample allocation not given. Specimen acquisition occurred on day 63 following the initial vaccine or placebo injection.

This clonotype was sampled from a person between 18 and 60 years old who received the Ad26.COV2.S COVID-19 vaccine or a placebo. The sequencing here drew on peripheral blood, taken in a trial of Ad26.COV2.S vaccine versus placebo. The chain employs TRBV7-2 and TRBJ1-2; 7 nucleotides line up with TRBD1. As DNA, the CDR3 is TGTGCCAGCAGTTCTCAGGGGGTCGACAACTATGGCTACACCTTC. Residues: CASSSQGVDNYGYTF.